Sequencing of this TCR beta chain was carried out in a study of blood T cells in healthy people across ages. The study, taken as a whole, reports: Unsorted PBMCs blocked a conclusive comparison of naive and antigen-experienced cells. Samples with more naive T cells showed higher observed beta diversity. In older individuals, TCR beta diversity per million T cells was lower, falling roughly linearly with age.

Together with a sample-barcoded 5' primer, a J-beta primer mix was included in a second PCR lasting about 7 to 11 cycles. A minimum of 2.5 million CDR3-containing paired-end reads was obtained for each sample. One entry per CDR3 protein, called by TCRdb with MiXCR from the 5' RACE reads. Here the sample spans over 1,500,000 distinct CDR3 sequences, roughly 49% being singletons. This clonotype was found a few times. Antigen: not known. The CDR3 length is 14 residues. CDR1 MGHRA and CDR2 YSYEKL come from the germline V gene. The trim removed 5 bases at V and 4 bases at J, leaving 7 bases unmatched. The specimen was blood. This rearrangement joins TRBV4-1 to TRBJ1-2, with 7 bases lining up with TRBD1. The receptor was derived from a woman between 40 and 50 years old in good health. The CDR3 bases are TGCGCCAGCAGCAGAGGGGACAGCCCCTATGGCTACACCTTC. Its translation: CASSRGDSPYGYTF.